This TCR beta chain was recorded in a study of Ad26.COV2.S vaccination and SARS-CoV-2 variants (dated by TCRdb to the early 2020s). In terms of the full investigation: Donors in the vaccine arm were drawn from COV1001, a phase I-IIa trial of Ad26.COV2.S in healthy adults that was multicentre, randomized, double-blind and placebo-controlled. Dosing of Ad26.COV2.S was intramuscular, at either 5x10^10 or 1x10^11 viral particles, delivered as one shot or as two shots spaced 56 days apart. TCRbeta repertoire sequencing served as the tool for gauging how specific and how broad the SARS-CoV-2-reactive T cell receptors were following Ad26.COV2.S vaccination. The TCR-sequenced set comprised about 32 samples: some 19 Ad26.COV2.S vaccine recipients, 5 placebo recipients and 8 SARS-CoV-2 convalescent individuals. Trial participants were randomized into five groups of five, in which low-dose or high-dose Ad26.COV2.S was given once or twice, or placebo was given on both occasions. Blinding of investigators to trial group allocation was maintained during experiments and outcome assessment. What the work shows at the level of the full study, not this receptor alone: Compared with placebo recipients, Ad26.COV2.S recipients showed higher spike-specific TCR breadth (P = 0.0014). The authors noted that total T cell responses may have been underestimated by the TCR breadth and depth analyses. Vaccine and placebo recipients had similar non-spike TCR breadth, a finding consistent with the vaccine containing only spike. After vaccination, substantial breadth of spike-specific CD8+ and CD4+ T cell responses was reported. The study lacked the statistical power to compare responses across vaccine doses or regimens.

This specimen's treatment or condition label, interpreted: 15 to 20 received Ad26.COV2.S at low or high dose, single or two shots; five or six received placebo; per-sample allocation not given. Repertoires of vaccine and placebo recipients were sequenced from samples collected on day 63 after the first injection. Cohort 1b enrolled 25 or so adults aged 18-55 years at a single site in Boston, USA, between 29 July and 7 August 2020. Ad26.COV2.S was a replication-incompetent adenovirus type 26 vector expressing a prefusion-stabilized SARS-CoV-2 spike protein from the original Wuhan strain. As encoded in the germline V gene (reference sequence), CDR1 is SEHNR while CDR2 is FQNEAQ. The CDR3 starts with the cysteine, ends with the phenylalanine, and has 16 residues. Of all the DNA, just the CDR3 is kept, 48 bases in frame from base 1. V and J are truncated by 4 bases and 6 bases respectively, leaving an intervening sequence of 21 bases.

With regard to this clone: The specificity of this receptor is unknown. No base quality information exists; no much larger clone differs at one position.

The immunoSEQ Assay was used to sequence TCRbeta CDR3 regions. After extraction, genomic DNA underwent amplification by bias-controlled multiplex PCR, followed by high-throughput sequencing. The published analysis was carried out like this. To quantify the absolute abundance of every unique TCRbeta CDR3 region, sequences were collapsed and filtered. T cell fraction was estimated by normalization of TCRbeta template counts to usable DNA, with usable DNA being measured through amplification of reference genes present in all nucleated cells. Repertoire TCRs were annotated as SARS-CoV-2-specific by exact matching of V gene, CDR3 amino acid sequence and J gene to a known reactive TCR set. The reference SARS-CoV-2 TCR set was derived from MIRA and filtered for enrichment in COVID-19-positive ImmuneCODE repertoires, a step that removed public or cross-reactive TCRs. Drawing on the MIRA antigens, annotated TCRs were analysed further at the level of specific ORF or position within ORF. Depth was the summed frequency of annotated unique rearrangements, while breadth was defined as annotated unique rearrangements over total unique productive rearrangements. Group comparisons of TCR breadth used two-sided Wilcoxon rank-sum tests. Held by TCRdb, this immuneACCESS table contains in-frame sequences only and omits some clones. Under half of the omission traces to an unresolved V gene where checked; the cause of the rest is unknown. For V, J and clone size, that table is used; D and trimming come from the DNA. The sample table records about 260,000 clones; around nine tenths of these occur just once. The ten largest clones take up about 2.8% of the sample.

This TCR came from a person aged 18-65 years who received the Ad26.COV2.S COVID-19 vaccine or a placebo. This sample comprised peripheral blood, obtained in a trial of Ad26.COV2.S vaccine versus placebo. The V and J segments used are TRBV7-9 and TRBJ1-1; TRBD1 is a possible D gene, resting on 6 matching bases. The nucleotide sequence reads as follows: TGTGCCAGCAGCTCCGGACTTCGGACAGCCTTTTCTGAAGCTTTCTTT. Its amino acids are CASSSGLRTAFSEAFF. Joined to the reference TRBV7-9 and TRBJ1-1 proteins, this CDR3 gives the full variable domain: DTGVSQNPRHKITKRGQNVTFRCDPISEHNRLYWYRQTLGQGPEFLTYFQNEAQLEKSRLLSDRFSAERPKGSFSTLEIQRTEQGDSAMYLCASSSGLRTAFSEAFFGQGTRLTVV.